One sample yielded the 17 T cell receptor beta chains listed below, sequenced in a study of T-cell memory formation after mild COVID-19. Via MiXCR, TCRdb re-called the 5' RACE reads, giving one row per CDR3 protein. The table lists around 120,000 distinct CDR3 sequences, approximately 15% of them singletons. Material: PBMCs or a T cell subset sorted from them (not recorded which). Receptors originate from an adult woman who had mild COVID-19 (a few samples of this study predate the infection). Cell type and time point are not known.

The rearrangement uses TRBV10-3 and TRBJ2-3; 9 bases align to TRBD2. V was pared by 4 bases and J by 5 bases, with 10 bases of the junction left unmatched. Germline V lookup: CDR1 ENHRY, CDR2 SYGVKD. The CDR3 has 16 amino acids. The CDR3 DNA is TGTGCCATCAGTGTGGGGCTAGCGGGGATCGGAGATACGCAGTATTTT. It specifies CAISVGLAGIGDTQYF.

In this sample, this clonotype turned up a few times. V usage is TRBV15 and J usage is TRBJ2-1; 10 bases map to TRBD1. The ends lost 7 bases at V and 10 bases at J; junction bases unmatched: 10. Germline V gene data show CDR1 as LNHNV and CDR2 as YYDKDF (reference sequence). This CDR3 has 14 amino acids. In DNA form, the CDR3 reads TGTGCCACCATCCGGGACAGGGGAATGGGAGAGCAGTTCTTC. Amino acid sequence: CATIRDRGMGEQFF.

This clonotype turned up a few times. The chain is built from TRBV7-9 and TRBJ1-1; D uncertain. Germline V gene sequence: CDR1 SEHNR, CDR2 FQNEAQ (reference sequence). V was shortened by 0 bases and J by 0 bases, with 8 bases between the two germline ends. This CDR3 is built from 15 residues. In DNA, the CDR3 is TGTGCCAGCAGCTTAGCTCCGAGCCTGAACACTGAAGCTTTCTTT. Its protein product is CASSLAPSLNTEAFF.

The genes are TRBV12-3 or TRBV12-4 and TRBJ2-7; D is ambiguous. This CDR3 is built from 12 residues. Trimming cost V 2 bases and J 3 bases, with 5 bases left between them. CDR3 sequence reads: CASSLINYEQYF. The CDR3 region has the DNA TGTGCCAGCAGTTTAATTAACTACGAGCAGTACTTC.

CDR3 loop: CASTPQTGGGNEQYF. In DNA form, the CDR3 reads TGTGCCAGCACCCCGCAAACCGGGGGGGGCAACGAGCAGTACTTC. The V call is TRBV2, the J call TRBJ2-7; TRBD2 aligns across 8 bases. The CDR3 length is 15 residues. Germline values: CDR1 SNHLY, CDR2 FYNNEI. Trimming removed 7 bases from V and 5 bases from J; junction bases left unmatched: 13.

This clonotype was seen only a few times. The rearrangement uses TRBV27 and TRBJ2-3, with 16 bases aligning to TRBD2. The CDR3 totals 19 residues. Germline lookup yields CDR1 MNHEY and CDR2 SMNVEV (reference sequence). Unmatched junction bases numbered 13, after V lost 8 bases and J lost 2 bases. The CDR3 reads CASPPGTSGGALVTDTQYF. In nucleotides, the CDR3 is TGTGCCAGCCCACCGGGGACTAGCGGGGGGGCCTTAGTCACAGATACGCAGTATTTT.

The J gene is TRBJ2-3, the V gene TRBV9; D is possibly TRBD2 (5 bases). This CDR3 comprises 20 residues. Trimming stripped 0 bases from V and 4 bases from J, with 27 bases between. Germline V gene sequence: CDR1 SGDLS, CDR2 YYNGEE. DNA of the CDR3: TGTGCCAGCAGCGTAGGATCTAGCCTCGTTTTTCGGGAACCTCCAGATACGCAGTATTTT. This encodes CASSVGSSLVFREPPDTQYF.

This clonotype has a handful of counts. The rearrangement joins TRBV20-1 to TRBJ2-7, with unresolved D. The CDR3 is made up of 11 amino acids. The V end lost 6 bases, the J end lost 4 bases, and 10 bases lay between the germline ends. Germline CDR1 DFQATT, CDR2 SNEGSKA (reference sequence). CDR3 sequence (DNA): TGCAGTGCCCTAACAGTGTACGAGCAGTACTTC. This sequence encodes CSALTVYEQYF.

There are a few counts of this clonotype. V and J are TRBV4-1 and TRBJ1-2, with 9 bases that match TRBD1. Germline V gene data show CDR1 as MGHRA and CDR2 as YSYEKL. The CDR3 has 17 residues. V was pared by 1 base and J by 3 bases, with 9 bases of the junction left unmatched. This chain's CDR3 is CASSQGYVGQGYYGYTF. CDR3 DNA sequence: TGCGCCAGCAGCCAAGGATACGTGGGACAGGGCTACTATGGCTACACCTTC.

The gene calls are TRBV27 and TRBJ2-1; D ambiguous. Between the trimmed V and J ends, which lost 8 bases and 7 bases, there was a span of 21 bases. The CDR3 runs to 15 residues. Germline V gives CDR1 MNHEY, CDR2 SMNVEV (reference sequence). CDR3 DNA: TGTGCCAGCTTCCCTCGGGCTCAATCGTTTAATGAGCAGTTCTTC. Translating it yields CASFPRAQSFNEQFF.

The genes are TRBV7-6 and TRBJ2-1; D is ambiguous. V lost 5 bases and J 8 bases, leaving 13 bases between the germline ends. Germline CDR1 and CDR2: SGHVS and FNYEAQ. The CDR3 length is 13 residues. CDR3: CASSLRLTDEQFF. CDR3 bases: TGTGCCAGCAGCCTCCGGTTGACGGATGAGCAGTTCTTC.

This rearrangement joins TRBV12-3 or TRBV12-4 to TRBJ2-1; 8 nucleotides match TRBD2. The trim removed 7 bases at V and 8 bases at J, leaving 16 bases unmatched. This CDR3 region has 16 residues. CDR3 sequence reads: CASNNGGTRSAHEQFF. CDR3 DNA: TGTGCCAGCAACAATGGGGGGACTAGATCGGCCCATGAGCAGTTCTTC.

This clonotype has a handful of counts. The chain recombines TRBV7-8 with TRBJ2-6; D gene unclear. The germline CDR1 and CDR2 sequences are SGHVS and FQNEAQ. The CDR3 runs 15 residues. V was trimmed by 1 base and J by 2 bases, leaving 6 bases between them. The CDR3 region has the DNA TGTGCCAGCAGCTTAGTAAGGGCTGGGGCCAACGTCCTGACTTTC. It translates to CASSLVRAGANVLTF.

This clonotype was found a few times. The chain joins TRBV9 to TRBJ2-5, with 7 bases fitting TRBD2. The V segment lost 1 base and the J segment 5 bases; nucleotides outside the gene matches: 8. CDR1 is SGDLS, CDR2 YYNGEE, per germline. The CDR3 sequence is 15 residues long. The CDR3 DNA is TGTGCCAGCAGCGTATTGGGGGGGAGCTTGGAGACCCAGTACTTC. Amino acids: CASSVLGGSLETQYF.

The chain joins TRBV7-9 to TRBJ1-5; no clear D gene. This CDR3 is 12 amino acids long. Deletions cut 3 bases from V and 3 bases from J, with 3 bases between. Germline-derived CDR1 and CDR2 are SEHNR and FQNEAQ (reference sequence). The CDR3 sequence is CASSLPNQPQHF. DNA of the CDR3: TGTGCCAGCAGCTTGCCCAATCAGCCCCAGCATTTT.

The chain joins TRBV24-1 to TRBJ2-7; no reliable D call. The V gene lost 5 bases and the J gene lost 5 bases, with 15 bases spanning the gap. Germline assignment: CDR1 KGHDR and CDR2 SFDVKD. This CDR3 is built from 14 residues. DNA for the CDR3: TGTGCCACCAGTGGGGCCTGGGGTGGAAACGAGCAGTACTTC. It is translated as CATSGAWGGNEQYF.

This clonotype was observed a few times. The V call is TRBV7-9, the J call TRBJ1-2; 9 bases fit TRBD1. With 3 bases clipped from V and 6 bases from J, the junction kept 11 bases outside the gene matches. The CDR3 extends over 16 amino acids. Germline-derived CDR1 and CDR2 are SEHNR and FQNEAQ (reference sequence). The CDR3: CASSLATGGAPDGYTF. The DNA of the CDR3 is TGTGCCAGCAGCTTGGCCACAGGGGGCGCCCCGGATGGCTACACCTTC.